Each of the 8 T cell receptor beta chains below was sequenced from the same sample in a study of response to subunit inactivated influenza vaccine. In TCRdb, the RT-PCR reads were re-called with MiXCR into one record per CDR3 protein. Of about 170,000 distinct CDR3 sequences detected, roughly 10% appear once; the ten largest clones hold under 40%. The sequencing here drew on CD8+ T cells sorted from PBMCs, taken less than 30 months after vaccination. The source of these receptors is a man aged 45 to 75 who received an inactivated influenza vaccine.

CDR3 nucleotide sequence: TGTGCCAGCAGCCAAGCTATTGGCCAGCGGGTGTACAATGAGCAGTTCTTC. Translation: CASSQAIGQRVYNEQFF. The chain has TRBV3-1 and TRBJ2-1, with D perhaps matching TRBD2 (6 bases). V gave up 1 base and J gave up 4 bases, with 17 bases separating them. Germline CDR1 reads LGHDT; CDR2 reads YNNKEL (reference sequence). This CDR3 is 17 amino acids long.

This clonotype was observed many times. The V call is TRBV20-1, the J call TRBJ2-1; 8 nucleotides agree with TRBD2. CDR1 is DFQATT and CDR2 is SNEGSKA in the germline V gene (reference sequence). The CDR3 runs 15 residues. V lost 0 bases, J lost 5 bases, and 6 bases stayed unmatched. The DNA for the CDR3 is TGCAGTGCTAGAGATACAGCGGGAGCTGACAATGAGCAGTTCTTC. Protein: CSARDTAGADNEQFF.

In this sample, this clonotype turned up a few times. Here the CDR3 reads CASSYGTENTGELFF. Here the CDR3 DNA reads TGTGCCAGCAGTTACGGGACGGAGAACACCGGGGAGCTGTTTTTT. This chain connects TRBV6-5 to TRBJ2-2; D possibly uses TRBD1 or TRBD2 (5 bases each). V lost 2 bases and J lost 1, with 8 bases in between. The CDR3 is 15 residues long. Per germline, CDR1 MNHEY and CDR2 SVGAGI.

The chain combines TRBV11-2 with TRBJ2-7; tentative D call: TRBD1 (5 bases). The CDR3 has 14 amino acids. Germline V gene sequence: CDR1 SGHAT, CDR2 FQNNGV. The V and J ends lost 3 bases and 5 bases respectively, with 14 bases between them. CDR3 sequence: CASSLSPGNHEQYF. CDR3 sequence (DNA): TGTGCCAGCAGCTTGAGTCCAGGGAACCACGAGCAGTACTTC.

This clonotype appeared many times. The V and J genes are TRBV4-3 and TRBJ2-7; 11 bases fit TRBD2. CDR1 and CDR2 (germline): LGHNA, YSLEER. The CDR3 has 16 residues. The trim removed 0 bases at V and 4 bases at J, leaving 5 bases unmatched. CDR3 nucleotide sequence: TGCGCCAGCAGCCAAGATATTAGCGGGGGGGGTTACGAGCAGTACTTC. Translating gives CASSQDISGGGYEQYF.

The chain's CDR3 is CASSSDGLNQPQHF. The CDR3 DNA reads as TGTGCCAGCAGTTCCGACGGGCTCAATCAGCCCCAGCATTTT. This rearrangement joins TRBV12-3 or TRBV12-4 to TRBJ1-5; unclear D gene. V gave up 4 bases and J gave up 3 bases, with 10 bases separating them. The CDR3 covers 14 residues.

A few counts support this clonotype. The chain recombines TRBV27 with TRBJ2-7, with a weak D call TRBD1 (7 bases). The germline V and J ends were trimmed by 5 bases and 0 bases, with 17 bases remaining between them. CDR1 is MNHEY, CDR2 SMNVEV, per germline (reference sequence). The CDR3 contains 16 residues. In DNA form, the CDR3 reads TGTGCCAGCAGTGGATCGCAGGGGGAGGTCTCCTACGAGCAGTACTTC. As protein: CASSGSQGEVSYEQYF.

This clonotype was counted between two and nine times. The chain joins TRBV25-1 to TRBJ1-1, with D perhaps matching TRBD1 (5 bases). V gave up 5 bases and J gave up 7 bases, with 14 bases separating them. This CDR3 comprises 13 residues. Germline V CDR1 and CDR2: MGHDK, SYGVNS. The CDR3: CASSWTAQGEAFF. The DNA of the CDR3 is TGTGCCAGCAGTTGGACGGCGCAGGGTGAAGCTTTCTTT.